The 8 T cell receptor beta chains presented below share a single source sample, sequenced in a study of T cells in Graves' hyperthyroidism and ophthalmopathy. TCR beta CDR3 regions were amplified from RNA transcripts. The HTBI primer set served for first-round RT-PCR of the TCR CDR3. One entry per CDR3 protein results from TCRdb running MiXCR on the multiplex PCR reads. The sample shows 640,000 or so distinct CDR3 sequences, approximately 15% of them seen only once. The sequenced material came from blood. Receptors originate from a woman in her 40s with Graves' ophthalmopathy.

The rearrangement uses TRBV30 and TRBJ2-5; 9 bases are a match to TRBD2. The CDR3 sequence is 16 residues long. Germline-derived CDR1 and CDR2 are GTSNPN and SVGIG (reference sequence). The junction had 14 bases not matched to a gene; V was cut back by 4 bases and J by 5 bases. The CDR3 DNA sequence: TGTGCCTGGACCGGGACTAGCCATGGCCTAGGGGAGACCCAGTACTTC. Encoded protein: CAWTGTSHGLGETQYF.

V is TRBV5-1 and J is TRBJ1-2, with D perhaps matching TRBD1 (5 bases). CDR1 and CDR2 from the germline V gene are SGHRS and YFSETQ. V lost 4 bases and J lost 3, with 10 bases in between. The CDR3 runs to 13 residues. In nucleotides, the CDR3 is TGCGCCAGCAGCCCAGGGATGGACTATGGCTACACCTTC. It specifies CASSPGMDYGYTF.

This clonotype was seen repeatedly, ten times or more. This chain uses TRBV28 with TRBJ1-1, with 10 bases identical to TRBD1. The trim removed 5 bases at V and 3 bases at J, leaving 15 bases unmatched. Germline V lookup: CDR1 MDHEN, CDR2 SYDVKM. This CDR3 has 18 residues. CDR3 in DNA: TGTGCCAGCAGTATACCTACCGGGACAGGGGTTAGGTACACTGAAGCTTTCTTT. Amino acid sequence: CASSIPTGTGVRYTEAFF.

This clonotype was observed at least ten times. The rearrangement links TRBV12-3 or TRBV12-4 to TRBJ1-2; TRBD1 matches at 7 bases. Trimming took 6 bases from V and 6 from J; bases not matched to a gene: 16. CDR3 length equals 16 residues. DNA of the CDR3: TGTGCCAGCAGCTCCCAGGGGAGGGGGCTCTGGGATGGCTACACCTTC. Protein sequence: CASSSQGRGLWDGYTF.

CDR3 sequence reads: CASSSSGMSWGTQYF. The CDR3 bases are TGTGCCAGCAGCTCTAGCGGCATGTCGTGGGGTACGCAGTATTTT. J is TRBJ2-3 and V is TRBV9; 7 bases align to TRBD2. CDR1 is SGDLS and CDR2 is YYNGEE in the germline V gene. The CDR3 sequence is 15 residues long. J lost 8 bases, V lost 4 bases, and 13 bases had no gene match.

The rearrangement links TRBV3-1 to TRBJ2-7; D unresolved. Trimming removed 3 bases at V and 3 bases at J, with 9 bases between. The CDR3 extends over 13 amino acids. Germline CDR1 is LGHDT and CDR2 is YNNKEL (reference sequence). The CDR3 spells CASSQSQFYEQYF. CDR3 DNA sequence: TGTGCCAGCAGCCAGTCACAGTTCTACGAGCAGTACTTC.

Ten or more counts support this clonotype. The chain combines TRBV28 with TRBJ1-5; weak D call: TRBD1 (5 bases). The CDR3 is made up of 15 amino acids. Germline CDR1 and CDR2: MDHEN and SYDVKM. V lost 6 bases and J 5 bases, leaving 17 bases between the germline ends. CDR3 sequence: CASSPGVGGYQPQHF. Here the CDR3 DNA reads TGTGCCAGCAGCCCGGGGGTCGGCGGCTATCAGCCCCAGCATTTT.

This clonotype was counted between two and nine times. The chain uses TRBV6-5 and TRBJ2-7, with a weak D call TRBD1 (6 bases). Germline lookup yields CDR1 MNHEY and CDR2 SVGAGI. The CDR3 is 13 amino acids. The V end was cut by 4 bases, the J end by 3 bases, with 10 bases between. CDR3 coding DNA: TGTGCCAGCAGTTTCGGACAGTACTACGAGCAGTACTTC. This sequence encodes CASSFGQYYEQYF.